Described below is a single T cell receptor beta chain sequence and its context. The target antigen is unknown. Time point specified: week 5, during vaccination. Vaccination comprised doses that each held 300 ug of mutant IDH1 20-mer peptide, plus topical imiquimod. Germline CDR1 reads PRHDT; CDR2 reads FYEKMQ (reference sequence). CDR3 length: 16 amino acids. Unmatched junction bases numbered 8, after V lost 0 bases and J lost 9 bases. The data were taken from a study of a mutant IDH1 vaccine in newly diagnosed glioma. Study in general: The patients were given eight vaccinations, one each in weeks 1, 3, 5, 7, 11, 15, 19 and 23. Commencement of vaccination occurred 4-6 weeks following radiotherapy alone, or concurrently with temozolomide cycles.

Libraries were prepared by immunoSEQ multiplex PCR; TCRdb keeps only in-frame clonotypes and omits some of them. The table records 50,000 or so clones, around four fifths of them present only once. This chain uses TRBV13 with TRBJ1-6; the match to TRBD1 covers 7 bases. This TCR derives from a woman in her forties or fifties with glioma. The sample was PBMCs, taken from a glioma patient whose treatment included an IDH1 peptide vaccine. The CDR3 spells CASSLGGGKSGSPLHF. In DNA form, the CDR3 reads TGTGCCAGCAGCTTAGGAGGGGGCAAAAGTGGTTCACCCCTCCACTTT.